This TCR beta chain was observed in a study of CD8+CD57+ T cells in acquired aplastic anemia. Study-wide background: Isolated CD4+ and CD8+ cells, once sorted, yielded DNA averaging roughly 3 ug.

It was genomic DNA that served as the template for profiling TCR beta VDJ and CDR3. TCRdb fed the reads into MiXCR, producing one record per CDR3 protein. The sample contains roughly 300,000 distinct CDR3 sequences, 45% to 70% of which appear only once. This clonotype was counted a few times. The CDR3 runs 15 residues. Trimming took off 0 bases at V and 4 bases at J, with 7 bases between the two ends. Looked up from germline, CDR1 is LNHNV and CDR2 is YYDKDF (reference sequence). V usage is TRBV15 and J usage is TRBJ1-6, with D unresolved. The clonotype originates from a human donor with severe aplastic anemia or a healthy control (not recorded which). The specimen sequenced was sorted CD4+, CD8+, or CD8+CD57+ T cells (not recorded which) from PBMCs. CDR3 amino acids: CATSRDNSYNSPLHF. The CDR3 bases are TGTGCCACCAGCAGAGATAATTCGTATAATTCACCCCTCCACTTT.